The rows below give T cell receptor beta chains drawn from one sample of a study of identical twins. TCRdb called the 5' RACE reads again in MiXCR, with one record for every CDR3 protein. The sample carries around 1.7 million distinct CDR3 sequences, roughly a third recorded once. Sequenced sample: cord blood. The receptors originated from a newborn girl in good health. Both conserved end residues are part of each CDR3. The order of the fields is V gene, CDR3 protein.

TRBV7-9,CASSLGAPVGSSPLHF
TRBV12-3/TRBV12-4,CASSTRTGGLDEQFF
TRBV24-1,CATSVKGGPRGGNEQFF
TRBV20-1,CSARVVGVTDTQYF
TRBV10-3,CATEGTGNTEAFF
TRBV7-2,CASSLLSGSVYEQFF
TRBV20-1,CSAYVPRGSPLHF
TRBV12-3/TRBV12-4,CASSFTGNQPQHF
TRBV2,CAIERDRSTDTQYF
TRBV7-2,CASSRWTSGGASTDTQYF
TRBV3-1,CASSPNLLAAFTDTQYF
TRBV5-1,CASSLGVPSAYNEQYF
TRBV5-6,CASIIAGGSGNTIYF